One TCR beta chain is described in this entry. The data are from a study of PD-L1 blockade in urothelial cancer. Overall study context: Blood was subjected to analysis at 3 weeks (second dose) and 6 weeks following treatment start.

V lost 5 bases, J lost 4 bases, and 1 base stayed unmatched. The CDR3 is made up of 12 amino acids. Per the germline V gene, CDR1 is MNHNS and CDR2 is SASEGT. Sequenced by immunoSEQ multiplex PCR; TCRdb stores in-frame clones only, minus some. The sample includes about 48,000 clones, more than 80% of them seen just once. Time point in this sample: peripheral blood 6 weeks after treatment start. Sequencing was performed on PBMCs, taken around atezolizumab (anti-PD-L1) treatment. This TCR was sampled from a man in his 70s with urothelial cancer. The chain is built from TRBV6-1 and TRBJ2-7; 8 nucleotides agree with TRBD1. The DNA of the CDR3 is TGTGCCAGCAGTACAGGGGGTTACGAGCAGTACTTC. Protein sequence: CASSTGGYEQYF.